The source of this T cell receptor (beta chain) is a study of T cell changes during pregnancy in multiple sclerosis. Data came from immunoSEQ multiplex PCR; TCRdb stores just in-frame clones and leaves some out. The repertoire holds about 38,000 clones, around 90% seen once, with 0.3% to 0.45% in the top ten. The CDR3 contains 13 residues. Trimming took off 6 bases at V and 0 bases at J, with 8 bases between the two ends. From germline, CDR1 is LNHDA and CDR2 SQIVND (reference sequence). This TCR was recovered from a female donor in good health, enrolled as a control in a pregnancy study. V and J are TRBV19 and TRBJ1-1; TRBD1 is a possible D gene (6 bases). The sequencing here drew on CD4+ T cells from peripheral blood mononuclear cells, taken in the third trimester of pregnancy. CDR3 DNA: TGTGCCAGTAGGGACAGCGTGAACACTGAAGCTTTCTTT. Its translation: CASRDSVNTEAFF.